This entry lists 11 T cell receptor beta chains sequenced from one sample in a study of OX40 agonist ivuxolimab in advanced cancers. The library was generated by the immunoSEQ multiplex PCR assay. Entries here come from immuneACCESS through TCRdb and include only in-frame sequences with V and J called. Some clones fail to appear in such tables; in the studies checked, an unresolved V gene covers under half of the shortfall, and the cause of the remainder is unknown. Present in this sample are approximately 82,000 clones, less than 90% of which were seen just once. The ten largest clones capture roughly 0.8% of the sample. The sequencing here drew on CD4+ or CD8+ T cells sorted from blood, taken in a trial of the OX40 agonist ivuxolimab. The source is an adult with an advanced solid tumor such as melanoma, head and neck, liver or kidney cancer.

The sample holds a few counts of this clone. The chain joins TRBV5-4 to TRBJ2-3; no clear D. V lost 4 bases and J 0 bases, leaving 15 bases between the germline ends. Per the germline V gene, CDR1 is SGHNT and CDR2 is YYREEE (reference sequence). This CDR3 is 16 amino acids long. As DNA, the CDR3 is TGTGCCAGCAGCCCGACTGGACCGACTAGCACAGATACGCAGTATTTT. It translates to CASSPTGPTSTDTQYF.

The table lists this clone with a few counts. This chain links TRBV11-2 with TRBJ2-7; 12 bases map to TRBD1. Germline lookup yields CDR1 SGHAT and CDR2 FQNNGV. J was trimmed by 7 bases and V by 6 bases; bases with no gene match: 4. This CDR3 is 13 amino acids long. The CDR3 nucleotides read TGTGCCAGCAGGGGACAGGGGGCAGGGGAGCAGTACTTC. Its protein product is CASRGQGAGEQYF.

The chain employs TRBV19 and TRBJ1-1; possible D gene TRBD1, 5 bases. V lost 2 bases to trimming and J lost 0 bases, with 7 bases between them. Germline CDR1 and CDR2: LNHDA and SQIVND (reference sequence). The length of the CDR3 is 14 residues. CDR3 coding DNA: TGTGCCAGTAGTATACAGGGAGTGAACACTGAAGCTTTCTTT. Residues: CASSIQGVNTEAFF.

This clone was detected once. One end of the junction varies from germline; a read error may be responsible. Other DNA sequences in this specimen translate into the identical CDR3. J is TRBJ2-7 and V is TRBV27; no reliable D call. The length of the CDR3 is 14 residues. CDR1 is MNHEY and CDR2 is SMNVEV in the germline V gene (reference sequence). CDR3 sequence (DNA): TGCGCCACACACCAGCTTAGGACCCCCTACGAGCAGTACTTC. Protein sequence: CATHQLRTPYEQYF.

J is TRBJ2-5 and V is TRBV4-1; either TRBD1 or TRBD2 may supply D (5 bases each). TRBJ2-7 matches the DNA end more closely, so the J call is doubtful. CDR3 size: 14 residues. Germline V gene sequence: CDR1 MGHRA, CDR2 YSYEKL. The chain's CDR3 is CASSPNTGPYEQYF. Written as DNA, the CDR3 is TGCGCCAGCAGCCCTAACACGGGACCTTACGAGCAGTACTTC.

For this clone: In the same sample, other DNA sequences code for this CDR3. V and J are TRBV7-9 and TRBJ1-4, with 8 nucleotides matching TRBD1. With 6 bases clipped from V and 6 bases from J, the junction kept 6 bases outside the gene matches. CDR3 length: 14 amino acids. CDR1 is SEHNR and CDR2 is FQNEAQ in the germline V gene (reference sequence). The CDR3 sequence: CASSRQGSDEKLFF. CDR3 DNA: TGTGCCAGCAGTCGACAGGGGTCGGATGAAAAACTGTTTTTT.

V usage is TRBV6-5 and J usage is TRBJ2-3; TRBD1 matches at 9 bases. This CDR3 region has 15 residues. Germline values: CDR1 MNHEY, CDR2 SVGAGI. V shed 6 bases, J shed 7 bases, and the junction held 11 bases outside the gene matches. CDR3 sequence (DNA): TGTGCCAGCAGCCCCGGGACAGGGACCCTATATACGCAGTATTTT. It yields the protein CASSPGTGTLYTQYF.

This sequence joins TRBV5-1 and TRBJ2-5; D is unclear. Per germline, CDR1 SGHRS and CDR2 YFSETQ. This CDR3 spans 13 amino acids. V lost 0 bases to trimming and J lost 1 base, with 4 bases between them. CDR3 DNA: TGCGCCAGCAGCTTGGGGGTCCAAGAGACCCAGTACTTC. It translates to CASSLGVQETQYF.

The gene calls are TRBV7-2 and TRBJ2-1; 9 nucleotides line up with TRBD2. The junction had 10 bases not matched to a gene; V was cut back by 7 bases and J by 9 bases. Germline loops: CDR1 SGHTA, CDR2 FQGNSA. The length of the CDR3 is 14 residues. As DNA, the CDR3 is TGTGCCAGCACCCCGGGACTAGCTTATGTTGAGCAGTTCTTC. Its translation: CASTPGLAYVEQFF.

This clone was picked up a small number of times. This chain uses TRBV6-1 with TRBJ1-2; TRBD1 aligns across 8 bases. Germline CDR1 reads MNHNS; CDR2 reads SASEGT. CDR3 length: 15 amino acids. V shed 4 bases, J shed 7 bases, and the junction held 11 bases outside the gene matches. CDR3 in amino acids: CASSGETGGPGGYTF. CDR3 DNA sequence: TGTGCCAGCAGTGGTGAAACAGGGGGACCTGGTGGCTACACCTTC.

The chain recombines TRBV18 with TRBJ2-1, with D possibly matching TRBD2 (6 bases). The V end was cut by 3 bases, the J end by 7 bases, with 19 bases between. The germline V gene has CDR1 KGHSH and CDR2 LQKENI. The CDR3 spans 16 residues. The chain's CDR3 is CASSPAIWAGRNEQFF. The CDR3 nucleotides read TGTGCCAGCTCACCCGCGATCTGGGCAGGGAGGAATGAGCAGTTCTTC.